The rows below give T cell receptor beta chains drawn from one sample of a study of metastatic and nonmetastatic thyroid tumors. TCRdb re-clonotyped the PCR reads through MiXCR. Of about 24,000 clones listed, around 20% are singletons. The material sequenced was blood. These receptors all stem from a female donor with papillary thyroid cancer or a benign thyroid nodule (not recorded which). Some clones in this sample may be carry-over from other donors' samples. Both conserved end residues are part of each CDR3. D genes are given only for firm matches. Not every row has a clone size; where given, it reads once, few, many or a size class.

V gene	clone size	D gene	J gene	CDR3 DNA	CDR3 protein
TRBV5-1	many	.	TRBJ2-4	TGCGCCAGCAGCTTGTTGTCGACGGGGCCCGGAGACATTCAGTACTTC	CASSLLSTGPGDIQYF
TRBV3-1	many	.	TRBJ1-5	TGTGCCAGCGCGGTCGGCAAGGGGGGCAATCAGCCCCAGCATTTT	CASAVGKGGNQPQHF
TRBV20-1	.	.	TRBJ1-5	TGCAGTGCTATCTGGTGGAATAGCAATCAGCCCCATCATTTT	CSAIWWNSNQPHHF
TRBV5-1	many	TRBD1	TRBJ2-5	TGCGCCAGCAGCTCAACCGGGACAGAAGAGACCCAGTACTTC	CASSSTGTEETQYF
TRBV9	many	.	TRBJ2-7	TGTGCCAGCAGCGTAGGGGGGGAGATTTCCTACGAGCAGTACTTC	CASSVGGEISYEQYF
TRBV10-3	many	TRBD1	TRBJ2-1	TGTGCCATCAGTGCCCCAGACTCAGGGGGTGAGCAGTTCTTC	CAISAPDSGGEQFF
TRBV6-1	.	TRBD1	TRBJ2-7	TGTGCCAGCCGGGACAGCTACGAGCAGTACTTC	CASRDSYEQYF
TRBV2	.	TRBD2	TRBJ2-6	TGTGCCAGCAGTATAATGGACACCGGGGGGAGCTCTGGGGCCACCGTCCTGACTTTC	CASSIMDTGGSSGATVLTF
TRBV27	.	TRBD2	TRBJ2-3	TGTGCCAGCAGCCTCGGGACTAGCGCGAGGTTACCAGATTCGCAGTATTTT	CASSLGTSARLPDSQYF
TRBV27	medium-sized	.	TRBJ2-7	TGTGCCAGCAGTACCCTTAGGACGTGGTCCTACGAGCAGTACTTC	CASSTLRTWSYEQYF
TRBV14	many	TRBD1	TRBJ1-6	TGTGCCAGCAGCCCTGCTGCCTCCCGGGACAGTAAATCACCCCTCCACTTT	CASSPAASRDSKSPLHF
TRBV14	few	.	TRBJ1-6	TGTGCCAGCAGCCAAGCCCGGGCAGGGTATAATTCACCCCTCCACTTT	CASSQARAGYNSPLHF
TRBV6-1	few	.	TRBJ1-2	TGTGTCAGCAGGCCAGGCGGCTATGGCTACACCTTC	CVSRPGGYGYTF
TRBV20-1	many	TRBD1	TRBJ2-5	TGCAGTGCTTCGGTGCGGGACAGGGCTTGGGAAGAGACCCAGTACTTC	CSASVRDRAWEETQYF
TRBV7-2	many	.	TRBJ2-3	TGTGCCAGCAGCTTAGTAGGGTGGGGCACAGATACGCAGTATTTT	CASSLVGWGTDTQYF
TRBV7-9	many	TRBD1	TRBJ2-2	TGTGCCAGCAGCCGCGGGACAGGGAGGCCCGGGGAGCTGTTTTTT	CASSRGTGRPGELFF
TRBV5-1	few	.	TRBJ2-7	TGCGCCAGCAGCTTGGGGGACGCGAACTCCGAGCAGTACTTC	CASSLGDANSEQYF
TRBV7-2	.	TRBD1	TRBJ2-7	TGTGCCAGCAGCTCGTACCGGGACAGCTCCTACGAGCAGTACTTC	CASSSYRDSSYEQYF
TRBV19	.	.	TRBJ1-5	TGTGCCAGTGGCCGGGACGGGAATTTCACTCAGCGCCATCATTTT	CASGRDGNFTQRHHF
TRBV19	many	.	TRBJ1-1	TGTGCCAGTACCCACGGTGATCTGAACACTGAAGCTTTCTTT	CASTHGDLNTEAFF
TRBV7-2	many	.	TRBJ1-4	TGTGCCAGCAGCTTACTGCCGGGGACAACTAATGAAAAACTGTTTTTT	CASSLLPGTTNEKLFF
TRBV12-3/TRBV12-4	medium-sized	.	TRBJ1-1	TGTGCCAGCACCTCGAACACTGAAGCTTTCTTT	CASTSNTEAFF
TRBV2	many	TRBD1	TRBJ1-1	TGTGCCAGCAGACGACAAACAGGGGACAACACTGAAGCTTTCTTT	CASRRQTGDNTEAFF
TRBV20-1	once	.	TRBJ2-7	TGCAGTGCGTCTACCGGGGAGTGGCGAGAGCAGTACTTC	CSASTGEWREQYF
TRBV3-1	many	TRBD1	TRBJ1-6	TGTGCCAGCAGCTCAAACCGCGACAGGGAATGTTATTCACCCCTCCACTTT	CASSSNRDRECYSPLHF
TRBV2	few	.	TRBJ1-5	TGCGCCAGCAATAGTCAGTGGGCGGGTCAGCCCCAGCATTTT	CASNSQWAGQPQHF
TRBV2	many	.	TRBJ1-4	TGTGCCAGCAGGGGAGGACTGGGCCAGAATGAAAAACTGTTTTTT	CASRGGLGQNEKLFF
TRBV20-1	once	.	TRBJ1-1	TGCAGTGAGGGGCACACGGAAGCTTTCTTT	CSEGHTEAFF
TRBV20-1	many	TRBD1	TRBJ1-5	TGCAGTGCTAGAGATCCTGCCGGGACAGGGATTTATAGCAATCAGCCCCAGCATTTT	CSARDPAGTGIYSNQPQHF
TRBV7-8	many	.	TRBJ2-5	TGTGCCAGCAGCTTCGGCCAAGTGGAGACCCAGTACTTC	CASSFGQVETQYF
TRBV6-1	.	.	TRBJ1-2	TGTGCTATCGGGGGGGCGCGCGGCTATGGCTACACCTTC	CAIGGARGYGYTF
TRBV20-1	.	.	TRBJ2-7	TGCAGTGCTAGCAATCCCATTAAGCGGTCCTACGAGCAGTACTTC	CSASNPIKRSYEQYF
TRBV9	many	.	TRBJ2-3	TGTGCCAGCAGCTCGAGCGGCAGCACAGATACGCAGTATTTT	CASSSSGSTDTQYF
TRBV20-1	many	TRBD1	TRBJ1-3	TGCAGTGCTAGAGATCTTGGGACAGCCAACACCATATATTTT	CSARDLGTANTIYF
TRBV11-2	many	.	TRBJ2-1	TGTGCCAGCAGCTTAGGGGGGGGCCTTTACAATGAGCAGTTCTTC	CASSLGGGLYNEQFF